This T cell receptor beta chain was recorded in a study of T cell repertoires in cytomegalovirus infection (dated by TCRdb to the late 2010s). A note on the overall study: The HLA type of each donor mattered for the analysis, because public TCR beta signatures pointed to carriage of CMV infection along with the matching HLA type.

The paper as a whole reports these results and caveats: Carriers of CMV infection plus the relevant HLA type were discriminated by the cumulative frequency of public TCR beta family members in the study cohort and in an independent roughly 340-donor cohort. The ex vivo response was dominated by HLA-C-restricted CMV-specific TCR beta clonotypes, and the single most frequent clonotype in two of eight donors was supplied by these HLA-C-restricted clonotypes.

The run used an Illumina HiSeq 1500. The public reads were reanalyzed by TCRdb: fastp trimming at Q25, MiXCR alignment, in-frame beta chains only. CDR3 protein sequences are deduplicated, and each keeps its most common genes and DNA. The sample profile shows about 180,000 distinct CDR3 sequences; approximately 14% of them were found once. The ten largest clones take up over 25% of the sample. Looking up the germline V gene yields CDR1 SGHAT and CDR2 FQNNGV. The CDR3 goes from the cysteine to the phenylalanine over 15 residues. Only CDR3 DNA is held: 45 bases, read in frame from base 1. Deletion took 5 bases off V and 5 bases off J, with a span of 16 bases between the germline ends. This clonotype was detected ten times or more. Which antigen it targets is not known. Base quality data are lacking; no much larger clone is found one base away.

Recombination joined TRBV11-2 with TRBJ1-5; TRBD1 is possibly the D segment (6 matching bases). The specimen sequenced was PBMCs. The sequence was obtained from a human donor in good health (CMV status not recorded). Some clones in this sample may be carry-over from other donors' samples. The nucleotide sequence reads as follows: TGTGCCAGCAGCGCCGGACTCAGGGGACATCAGCCCCAGCATTTT. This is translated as CASSAGLRGHQPQHF.